This entry lists 5 T cell receptor beta chains sequenced from one sample in a study of human thymus T cells (dated by TCRdb to the early 2020s). The thymus tissue came from surgical resects taken out during corrective cardiac surgery. The method was the immunoSEQ multiplex PCR assay. TCRdb re-hosts the immuneACCESS table, in-frame sequences only. Its copies lack some clones; in the studies checked, an unresolved V gene accounts for under half of them, and the cause for the rest is not known. The sample table lists tens of thousands of clones, around 96% of them with a count of one. The biggest ten clones account for 0.025% to 0.04% of the sample. The sample consisted of thymus tissue. The receptor set was obtained from a boy under three years old with a congenital heart defect but otherwise immunologically healthy.

The rearrangement joins TRBV5-4 to TRBJ2-2; D is uncertain. With 0 bases removed from V and 7 bases from J, the gap between germline ends came to 19 bases. From germline, CDR1 is SGHNT and CDR2 YYREEE (reference sequence). This CDR3 is built from 17 residues. This CDR3 reads CASSLGSQKYQHGELFF. The DNA of the CDR3 is TGTGCCAGCAGCTTGGGATCCCAGAAGTACCAACACGGGGAGCTGTTTTTT.

The chain joins TRBV4-1 to TRBJ2-3; 7 bases agree with TRBD2. The CDR3 length is 20 residues. The V gene's germline CDR1 is MGHRA and CDR2 YSYEKL. V was clipped by 4 bases and J by 3 bases; unmatched bases: 22. CDR3 amino acids: CASSRGWREGRGSVTDTQYF. DNA of the CDR3: TGCGCCAGCAGCCGCGGGTGGAGGGAGGGCCGGGGTAGCGTAACAGATACGCAGTATTTT.

The chain joins TRBV5-6 to TRBJ2-3; 11 bases match TRBD2. This CDR3 contains 15 residues. J was trimmed by 2 bases and V by 4 bases; bases with no gene match: 3. Germline values: CDR1 SGHDT, CDR2 YYEEEE. The DNA for the CDR3 is TGTGCCAGCAGCCCGGGACTAGCGGACACAGATACGCAGTATTTT. Translation: CASSPGLADTDTQYF.

The chain has TRBV28 and TRBJ2-3; the D gene is possibly TRBD1 (5 bases). Germline CDR1 and CDR2: MDHEN and SYDVKM. With 5 bases removed from V and 6 bases from J, the gap between germline ends came to 21 bases. This CDR3 contains 16 residues. CDR3 amino acids: CASSHRSLGHRDTQYF. The CDR3 coding sequence is TGTGCCAGCAGTCATCGATCCCTAGGACATAGGGATACGCAGTATTTT. The entire variable domain, with the rest obtained from reference TRBV28 and TRBJ2-3, is as follows: DVKVTQSSRYLVKRTGEKVFLECVQDMDHENMFWYRQDPGLGLRLIYFSYDVKMKEKGDIPEGYSVSREKKERFSLILESASTNQTSMYLCASSHRSLGHRDTQYFGPGTRLTVL.

The CDR3 protein is CASSLSSGQVHGYTF. The CDR3 DNA follows: TGTGCCAGCAGTTTATCTTCGGGACAGGTACATGGCTACACCTTC. The gene calls are TRBV28 and TRBJ1-2; 8 nucleotides align to TRBD1. Germline V CDR1 and CDR2: MDHEN, SYDVKM. V lost 1 base and J lost 6; bases outside the gene matches: 7. CDR3 length: 15 amino acids.